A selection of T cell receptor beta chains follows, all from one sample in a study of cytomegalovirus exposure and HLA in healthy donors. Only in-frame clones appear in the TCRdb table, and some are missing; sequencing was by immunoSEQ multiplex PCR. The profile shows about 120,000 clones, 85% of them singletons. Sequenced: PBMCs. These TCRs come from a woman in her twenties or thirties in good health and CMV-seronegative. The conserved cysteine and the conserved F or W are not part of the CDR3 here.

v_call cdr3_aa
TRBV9 ASSVGAGPPGTDTQY
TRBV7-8 ASSFNSGGGYEQY
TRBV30 AWSVRRGIISYGYT
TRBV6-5 ASRRDRGKNQPQH
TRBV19 ASNRGFGTGELF
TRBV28 ASSFSPGQRVQY
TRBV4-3 ASSQDRGGADTQY
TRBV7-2 ASSFGLAGKVDTQY
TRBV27 ASSRAGGGTEAF
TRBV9 ASSPTTSGGANEQF
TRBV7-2 ASSPPRGGGSYEQY
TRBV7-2 ASTQGLAGYNEQF
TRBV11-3 ASSLVAGSARRY
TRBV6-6 ASSAPTSQGHYGYT
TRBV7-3 ASSQQEHTDTQY
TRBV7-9 ASSPLAGGNGYT
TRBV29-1 SVERSGGTDTQY
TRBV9 ASSARQGKGGNTIY
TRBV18 ASSPPSQRNEKLF
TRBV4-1 ASSQEDTTDTQY
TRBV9 ASSVVTSDSEQF
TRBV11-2 ASSLFSRPSNTGELF
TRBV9 ASSADRGDNSPLH
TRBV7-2 ASSLNRGEQY
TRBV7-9 ASSLGGLQETQY
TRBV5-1 ASSLGEMNTEAF
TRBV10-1 ASTYSGGQETQY
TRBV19 ASSRGETQSQH
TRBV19 ASSIVEGKNYGYT
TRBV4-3 ASSQEGRGGYGYT
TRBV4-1 ASSPIRPGATDTQY
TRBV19 ASFGGPNYGYT
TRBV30 AWSLGTVTNEQF
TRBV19 ASSPGDEQY
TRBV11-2 ASSLDDRGSYNEQF
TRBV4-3 ASSQSSGTANGYT
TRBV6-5 ASASGGVRDTQY
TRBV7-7 ASSSQLPGLNYGYT
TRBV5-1 ASSLVPGGVETQY
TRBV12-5 ASSEQETQY
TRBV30 AWRTGVMNTEAF
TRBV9 ASSPRTETYEQY
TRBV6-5 ASSYWGTGGDTEAF
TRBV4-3 ASSQVAGGPGDTQY
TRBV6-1 ASSEGTGGVYEQY
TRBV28 ASSSLLQGRTEAF
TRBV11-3 ASSPTRERGGVLGETQY
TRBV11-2 ASSLVTIANYGYT
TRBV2 ASSARSDTEAF
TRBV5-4 ASSSPGQGSTEAF
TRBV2 ASSVRDREYEQY
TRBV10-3 AISAGLGDTIY
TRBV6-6 ASITTGGHEQY
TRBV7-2 ASSSPPGTLMNTEAF